The rows below give T cell receptor beta chains drawn from one sample of a study of blood T cells in healthy people across ages. TCRdb processed the 5' RACE reads anew with MiXCR; each CDR3 protein has one entry. The profile shows 2 million or so distinct CDR3 sequences, around 48% of them singletons. The sample consisted of blood. These receptors came from a woman in her 40s in good health. Each CDR3 is given with its conserved first and last residue. A D gene is named only where the DNA matches it firmly. Clone size is shown for a subset of rows, as once, few, many or a class of expanded clone.

NA	TRBJ1-4	NA	TRBV27	CASSSQTREKLFF	TGTGCCAGCAGTTCTCAGACTCGGGAAAAACTGTTTTTT
NA	TRBJ2-1	NA	TRBV5-1	CASNHPDREGYNEQFF	TGCGCCAGCAACCATCCCGACAGGGAGGGTTACAATGAGCAGTTCTTC
once	TRBJ2-6	NA	TRBV5-1	CASSPQGGANVLPF	TGCGCCAGCAGCCCTCAGGGGGGGGCCAACGTCCTGCCTTTC
NA	TRBJ2-7	NA	TRBV6-1	CASSEHLRTPYEQYF	TGTGCCAGCAGTGAACACCTTAGGACACCCTACGAGCAGTACTTC
many	TRBJ2-5	NA	TRBV20-1	CSATRGSGKETQYF	TGCAGTGCTACCCGCGGATCAGGGAAGGAGACCCAGTACTTC
NA	TRBJ2-1	TRBD2	TRBV27	CASSWLIPPLAAYNEQFF	TGTGCCAGCAGTTGGCTTATTCCCCCACTAGCGGCATACAATGAGCAGTTCTTC
NA	TRBJ2-3	TRBD1	TRBV6-6	CASSYPTGLVDTQYF	TGTGCCAGCAGTTACCCGACAGGGTTGGTAGATACGCAGTATTTT
NA	TRBJ1-2	TRBD1	TRBV7-2	CASSLGQENGYTF	TGCGCCAGCAGCTTGGGACAGGAAAATGGCTACACCTTC
many	TRBJ2-3	TRBD1	TRBV11-2	CASSLGQGPDTQYF	TGTGCCAGCAGCTTGGGACAGGGCCCAGATACGCAGTATTTT
few	TRBJ2-7	NA	TRBV20-1	CSARDPGQNYEQYF	TGCAGTGCTAGAGACCCGGGCCAGAACTACGAGCAGTACTTC
NA	TRBJ2-5	NA	TRBV7-8	CASSPPARETQYF	TGTGCCAGCAGCCCGCCGGCGCGGGAGACCCAGTACTTC
NA	TRBJ2-1	NA	TRBV20-1	CSARGVGDLSSEQFF	TGCAGTGCTAGAGGAGTAGGGGACCTCAGCTCTGAGCAGTTCTTC
NA	TRBJ2-3	NA	TRBV27	CASSFFGGDTQYF	TGTGCCAGCAGTTTTTTTGGAGGAGATACGCAGTATTTT
NA	TRBJ1-1	NA	TRBV4-1	CASSHLRGTEAFF	TGCGCCAGCAGCCACCTCAGGGGAACTGAAGCTTTCTTT
NA	TRBJ2-4	NA	TRBV11-1	CASKFRLQYF	TGTGCCAGCAAATTCCGCCTTCAGTACTTC
few	TRBJ2-1	NA	TRBV5-1	CASSPGPESNEQFF	TGCGCCAGCAGCCCGGGACCAGAAAGTAATGAGCAGTTCTTC
NA	TRBJ2-7	NA	TRBV12-3/TRBV12-4	CASSFSTYNEQYF	TGTGCCAGCAGTTTTTCCACGTACAATGAGCAGTACTTC
few	TRBJ2-3	NA	TRBV10-3	CAISARDTQYF	TGTGCCATCAGTGCGCGAGATACGCAGTATTTT
once	TRBJ2-5	TRBD1	TRBV6-5	CASSYAGQGSEQYF	TGTGCCAGCAGTTACGCGGGACAGGGTTCGGAGCAGTACTTC
NA	TRBJ2-3	TRBD1	TRBV5-1	CASSLTVRGIKDTQYF	TGCGCCAGCAGCTTGACAGTCAGGGGGATTAAGGATACGCAGTATTTT
NA	TRBJ1-1	TRBD1	TRBV29-1	CSATGGFEAFF	TGCAGCGCTACAGGGGGCTTTGAAGCTTTCTTT
NA	TRBJ2-1	NA	TRBV4-3	CASSQLGQQETQFF	TGCGCCAGCAGCCAACTTGGGCAGCAAGAGACCCAGTTCTTC
NA	TRBJ2-7	NA	TRBV20-1	CSASPTVREQYF	TGCAGTGCTAGTCCTACAGTACGCGAGCAGTACTTC
NA	TRBJ1-2	TRBD1	TRBV7-6	CASRNFPGTGNYGYTF	TGTGCCAGCAGAAATTTTCCCGGGACAGGGAACTATGGCTACACCTTC
once	TRBJ2-3	NA	TRBV6-2/TRBV6-3	CASSYPIATSTDTQYF	TGTGCCAGCAGTTACCCTATAGCGACTAGCACAGATACGCAGTATTTT
NA	TRBJ1-1	TRBD1	TRBV18	CASSPPGTGRTEAFF	TGTGCCAGCTCACCCCCCGGGACAGGACGGACTGAAGCTTTCTTT
NA	TRBJ2-5	TRBD1	TRBV20-1	CSARDCHRGRGETQYF	TGCAGTGCTAGAGATTGCCACAGGGGGCGCGGGGAGACCCAGTACTTC
NA	TRBJ2-3	TRBD1	TRBV12-5	CASGLGDRGSDTQYF	TGTGCTAGTGGTTTGGGGGACAGGGGGTCAGATACGCAGTATTTT
NA	TRBJ2-5	NA	TRBV9	CASSVGGLSRTQYF	TGTGCCAGCAGCGTAGGTGGCCTTTCAAGGACCCAGTACTTC
few	TRBJ2-5	NA	TRBV28	CASSPRVGGQETQYF	TGTGCCAGCAGTCCCAGGGTTGGGGGGCAAGAGACCCAGTACTTC
many	TRBJ1-6	TRBD1	TRBV12-3/TRBV12-4	CASSLGTDNSPLHF	TGTGCCAGCAGCCTCGGGACAGATAATTCACCCCTCCACTTT
NA	TRBJ2-1	NA	TRBV28	CASKSDPRDYNEQFF	TGTGCCAGCAAATCTGACCCGAGGGACTACAATGAGCAGTTCTTC
few	TRBJ2-5	NA	TRBV7-2	CASSLAFTGGNEQYF	TGTGCCAGCAGCTTAGCCTTTACGGGGGGCAATGAGCAGTACTTC
NA	TRBJ2-1	TRBD2	TRBV29-1	CSVEVGMSGLAGGSDEQFF	TGCAGCGTTGAAGTGGGGATGTCGGGACTAGCGGGGGGAAGCGATGAGCAGTTCTTC
NA	TRBJ2-7	NA	TRBV4-3	CASSQDVLYEQYF	TGCGCCAGCAGCCAAGACGTACTCTACGAGCAGTACTTC
NA	TRBJ2-3	NA	TRBV2	CASWDGNTDTQYF	TGTGCCAGCTGGGACGGTAACACAGATACGCAGTATTTT
NA	TRBJ1-2	TRBD1	TRBV20-1	CSARDPTGVTYGYTF	TGCAGTGCTAGAGATCCGACAGGGGTTACCTATGGCTACACCTTC
NA	TRBJ2-1	TRBD1	TRBV20-1	CSAAGTGIRDEQFF	TGCAGTGCTGCCGGGACAGGGATCCGGGATGAGCAGTTCTTC
NA	TRBJ2-3	NA	TRBV4-3	CASSQAPSRLGGADTQYF	TGCGCCAGCAGCCAAGCCCCATCCAGACTAGGCGGCGCAGATACGCAGTATTTT
few	TRBJ1-2	NA	TRBV12-3/TRBV12-4	CASSAQGLGYTF	TGTGCCAGCAGCGCACAGGGATTAGGCTACACCTTC
few	TRBJ1-2	NA	TRBV7-2	CASSLGDDGYTF	TGTGCCAGCAGCTTAGGCGACGATGGCTACACCTTC
NA	TRBJ2-1	TRBD2	TRBV7-2	CASSQNLAGFYNEQFF	TGTGCCAGCAGCCAGAATCTAGCGGGGTTCTACAATGAGCAGTTCTTC